The 20 T cell receptor beta chains listed next were all sequenced from one sample in a study of cytomegalovirus exposure and HLA in healthy donors. The PCR was carried out with 60 Vbeta primers and 13 Jbeta primers. TCRdb's copy holds only in-frame clones and misses some; the assay was immunoSEQ multiplex PCR. The data show approximately 220,000 clones, 82% seen once. Source material: PBMCs. All receptors come from a man aged 40-49 years in good health and CMV-seropositive.

The rearrangement uses TRBV14 and TRBJ2-7; 8 bases match TRBD2. The CDR3 totals 16 residues. The V segment lost 1 base and the J segment 6 bases; nucleotides outside the gene matches: 11. From germline, CDR1 is SGHDN and CDR2 FVKESK. The CDR3 region is CASSQAQIGLAGEQYF. For the CDR3, the DNA is TGTGCCAGCAGCCAAGCCCAAATAGGACTAGCTGGCGAGCAGTACTTC. The whole variable domain, filled in from reference TRBV14 and TRBJ2-7, reads EAGVTQFPSHSVIEKGQTVTLRCDPISGHDNLYWYRRVMGKEIKFLLHFVKESKQDESGMPNNRFLAERTGGTYSTLKVQPAELEDSGVYFCASSQAQIGLAGEQYFGPGTRLTVT.

This clone was observed a few times. For the CDR3, the DNA is TGTGCCAGCAGCCAATCTGCGTCAGGGTACGCTTTCTTT. Amino acid sequence: CASSQSASGYAFF. The rearrangement joins TRBV16 to TRBJ1-1; TRBD1 is a possible D gene (5 bases). Germline-derived CDR1 and CDR2 are KGHSY and FQNENV. V was pared by 0 bases and J by 11 bases, with 13 bases between. The CDR3 is 13 residues long.

The CDR3 region has the DNA TGTGCCTGGAGTGTCGACGGACAGTCCTACGAGCAGTACTTC. Its translation is CAWSVDGQSYEQYF. The chain is built from TRBV30 and TRBJ2-7; D possibly corresponds to TRBD1 (6 bases). Germline lookup yields CDR1 GTSNPN and CDR2 SVGIG (reference sequence). V lost 0 bases and J lost 1, with 10 bases in between. The CDR3 sequence is 14 residues long. The variable domain in full, completed from reference TRBV30 and TRBJ2-7, reads SQTIHQWPATLVQPVGSPLSLECTVEGTSNPNLYWYRQAAGRGLQLLFYSVGIGQISSEVPQNLSASRPQDRQFILSSKKLLLSDSGFYLCAWSVDGQSYEQYFGPGTRLTVT.

This rearrangement joins TRBV5-4 to TRBJ2-1, with D uncertain. Germline V gene data show CDR1 as SGHNT and CDR2 as YYREEE (reference sequence). This CDR3 contains 13 residues. Trimming removed 0 bases at V and 9 bases at J, with 10 bases between. The CDR3 bases are TGTGCCAGCAGCTTGGCAGAGGAGCTTGAGCAGTTCTTC. It specifies CASSLAEELEQFF. Variable domain in full (rest from reference TRBV5-4 and TRBJ2-1): ETGVTQSPTHLIKTRGQQVTLRCSSQSGHNTVSWYQQALGQGPQFIFQYYREEENGRGNFPPRFSGLQFPNYSSELNVNALELDDSALYLCASSLAEELEQFFGPGTRLTVL.

This chain uses TRBV7-9 with TRBJ1-5, with D maybe TRBD1 (5 bases). The CDR3 has 17 amino acids. Germline CDR1 is SEHNR and CDR2 is FQNEAQ (reference sequence). V lost 2 bases and J 0 bases, leaving 14 bases between the germline ends. CDR3 sequence: CASSLSGVGGSNQPQHF. CDR3 bases: TGTGCCAGCAGCTTATCGGGGGTGGGGGGTAGCAATCAGCCCCAGCATTTT.

The chain uses TRBV4-1 and TRBJ2-1; D may be TRBD1 (5 bases). V lost 0 bases, J lost 9 bases, and 6 bases lay in between. Looked up from germline, CDR1 is MGHRA and CDR2 is YSYEKL. This CDR3 has 12 residues. CDR3 DNA: TGCGCCAGCAGCCAAGATAGGGGTGAGCAGTTCTTC. Amino acids: CASSQDRGEQFF.

V usage is TRBV19 and J usage is TRBJ2-1, with TRBD2 matching 10 bases. V was clipped by 6 bases and J by 5 bases; unmatched bases: 4. Germline CDR1 is LNHDA and CDR2 is SQIVND (reference sequence). CDR3 length: 14 amino acids. The CDR3 DNA reads as TGTGCCAGTAGGACTGGACTAGCGGACAATGAGCAGTTCTTC. Translating it yields CASRTGLADNEQFF.

This chain connects TRBV29-1 to TRBJ2-3; possibly TRBD1 for D (5 bases). Germline CDR1 and CDR2: SQVTM and ANQGSEA. CDR3 length: 13 amino acids. V was clipped by 7 bases and J by 0 bases, with 11 bases between them. CDR3 in amino acids: CSEQAPSTDTQYF. The CDR3 nucleotides are TGCAGCGAACAGGCCCCTAGCACAGATACGCAGTATTTT.

As concerns this clone: This CDR3 is also generated by other DNA sequences in the sample. The chain carries TRBV19 and TRBJ1-5; 8 bases agree with TRBD1. Germline CDR1 and CDR2: LNHDA and SQIVND (reference sequence). V trimming: 2 bases; J trimming: 3 bases; junction bases outside the gene matches: 0. The CDR3 has 14 residues. The CDR3 loop is CASSIQGANQPQHF. In DNA form, the CDR3 reads TGTGCCAGTAGTATACAGGGGGCCAATCAGCCCCAGCATTTT.

This chain uses TRBV5-1 with TRBJ2-3; the match to TRBD2 covers 9 bases. CDR1 and CDR2 (germline): SGHRS, YFSETQ. Trimming took 4 bases from V and 1 from J; bases not matched to a gene: 10. The CDR3 totals 17 residues. CDR3 in amino acids: CASSLGPSGEGTDTQYF. The CDR3 bases are TGCGCCAGCAGCCTAGGTCCTAGCGGGGAGGGCACAGATACGCAGTATTTT.

The V gene is TRBV5-4, the J gene TRBJ2-1, with a weak D call TRBD2 (6 bases). The CDR3 runs 15 residues. Germline loops: CDR1 SGHNT, CDR2 YYREEE (reference sequence). V shed 3 bases and J shed 0 bases, with 10 bases lying between them. The CDR3 region is CASSSSESSYNEQFF. The CDR3 DNA sequence: TGTGCCAGCAGCTCTAGCGAAAGCTCCTACAATGAGCAGTTCTTC.

The V call is TRBV6-5, the J call TRBJ2-3; 10 bases align to TRBD2. This CDR3 is 16 amino acids long. The junction had 9 bases not matched to a gene; V was cut back by 4 bases and J by 5 bases. Germline values: CDR1 MNHEY, CDR2 SVGAGI. CDR3 in DNA: TGTGCCAGCAGTTCGCCTCTAGCGGGAGTGGAAGATACGCAGTATTTT. This gives the protein CASSSPLAGVEDTQYF.

The table lists this clone with a count of one. The chain is built from TRBV6-1 and TRBJ2-1; no clear D gene. V was cut by 6 bases and J by 7 bases, with 13 bases left in between. The germline CDR1 and CDR2 sequences are MNHNS and SASEGT. This CDR3 comprises 13 residues. This chain's CDR3 is CASRSPGGNEQFF. The CDR3 DNA reads TGTGCCAGCAGAAGCCCGGGTGGGAATGAGCAGTTCTTC.

The V and J genes are TRBV30 and TRBJ1-1, with D maybe TRBD1 (5 bases). Germline values: CDR1 GTSNPN, CDR2 SVGIG (reference sequence). Trimming left V 3 bases short and J 4 bases short, with 12 bases between. The CDR3 totals 13 residues. The CDR3 sequence: CAWRRGGGTEAFF. The DNA for the CDR3 is TGTGCCTGGAGGCGGGGGGGTGGCACTGAAGCTTTCTTT.

This clone has only a few counts. V usage is TRBV5-1 and J usage is TRBJ1-4; D gene ambiguous. Germline CDR1 reads SGHRS; CDR2 reads YFSETQ. The ends were cut back, 0 bases at V and 3 bases at J, with 9 bases in the middle. The CDR3 consists of 15 residues. The CDR3: CASSLGVGANEKLFF. The CDR3 DNA follows: TGCGCCAGCAGCTTGGGGGTTGGAGCTAATGAAAAACTGTTTTTT. Supplemented by reference TRBV5-1 and TRBJ1-4, the full variable domain reads KAGVTQTPRYLIKTRGQQVTLSCSPISGHRSVSWYQQTPGQGLQFLFEYFSETQRNKGNFPGRFSGRQFSNSRSEMNVSTLELGDSALYLCASSLGVGANEKLFFGSGTQLSVL.

The V and J genes are TRBV5-1 and TRBJ2-5; 8 nucleotides match TRBD2. The CDR3 is 14 residues long. Germline CDR1 is SGHRS and CDR2 is YFSETQ. J lost 7 bases, V lost 7 bases, and 12 bases had no gene match. Here the CDR3 DNA reads TGCGCCAGCTGGAAAACGGGAGGGGACGGGACCCAGTACTTC. It is translated as CASWKTGGDGTQYF.

V gene TRBV11-3 combines with J gene TRBJ2-3; D remains ambiguous. The CDR3 has 12 residues. The V gene lost 5 bases and the J gene lost 4 bases, with 7 bases spanning the gap. CDR1 SGHNT and CDR2 YENEEA come from the germline V gene. CDR3 sequence (DNA): TGTGCCAGCAGCCCCCTAGCAGATACGCAGTATTTT. This encodes CASSPLADTQYF.

The chain combines TRBV9 with TRBJ2-1, with TRBD2 identical over 10 bases. V gave up 1 base and J gave up 5 bases; unmatched junction bases: 6. The CDR3 has 16 amino acids. CDR1 SGDLS and CDR2 YYNGEE come from the germline V gene. This CDR3 is CASSVRSGRAHNEQFF. Here the CDR3 DNA reads TGTGCCAGCAGCGTAAGGAGCGGGAGGGCCCACAATGAGCAGTTCTTC.

The chain links TRBV6-4 to TRBJ2-3, with 7 bases that match TRBD2. Trimming removed 0 bases from V and 2 bases from J; junction bases left unmatched: 5. The CDR3 length is 16 residues. Germline CDR1 MRHNA, CDR2 SNTAGT. The CDR3 loop reads CASSDSGREPTDTQYF. CDR3 nucleotide sequence: TGTGCCAGCAGTGACTCGGGGCGGGAGCCCACAGATACGCAGTATTTT.

This clone appeared a few times. The chain couples TRBV6-1 to TRBJ1-1; possibly TRBD1 for D (6 bases). From germline, CDR1 is MNHNS and CDR2 SASEGT. The CDR3 is 15 amino acids. Trimming took 7 bases from V and 11 from J, leaving 26 bases between them. CDR3 in amino acids: CASTTFFGRGWWAFF. The CDR3 DNA reads TGTGCCAGCACCACCTTCTTCGGGAGGGGGTGGTGGGCTTTCTTT.